This TCR beta chain derives from a study of T cells after yellow fever vaccination. MiXCR, applied by TCRdb to the 5' RACE reads, yields one record per CDR3 protein. This sample yields 600,000 to 750,000 distinct CDR3 sequences, of which roughly an eighth are seen a single time; 14% to 15% belongs to the top ten. This CDR3 contains 16 residues. V lost 3 bases, J lost 6 bases, and 19 bases lay in between. Germline assignment: CDR1 KGHDR and CDR2 SFDVKD. This clonotype was counted many times. The TCR comes from a man in his thirties or forties who received the YFV17D yellow fever vaccine. The chain has TRBV24-1 and TRBJ1-2; D not certain. This specimen was PBMCs, taken on the day of the yellow fever booster vaccination. CDR3 in DNA: TGTGCCACCAGTGATATGGGCGCCGGGTCGATTCATGGCTACACCTTC. Its protein product is CATSDMGAGSIHGYTF.